These 18 T cell receptor beta chains originate from one sample sequenced in a study of shared clonotypes between healthy human individuals (dated by TCRdb to between 2020 and 2021). Library preparation employed the immunoSEQ multiplex PCR assay. TCRdb took this table from immuneACCESS and kept in-frame rearrangements with V and J called. Such tables lack part of the clones; where checked against another copy, unresolved V genes explain under half of the gap, and the rest is unexplained. The sample profile shows 2 million to 2.5 million clones; roughly 92% of them were found once. Clones ranked in the top ten supply approximately 0.41% of the sample. The sample taken for sequencing was naive CD4+ T cells from PBMCs. The sample's cell subset or site label is to be understood as: CD45RA+ positively selected. These receptors were collected from a man younger than 30 in good health. Some clones in this sample may be carry-over from other donors' samples.

This clone has just one count. Additional DNA sequences in this sample encode the identical CDR3. The chain combines TRBV7-2 with TRBJ2-7; no clear D gene. The CDR3 is made up of 12 amino acids. Trimming pared 1 base from V and 5 bases from J, leaving 6 bases between. Germline lookup yields CDR1 SGHTA and CDR2 FQGNSA. As DNA, the CDR3 is TGTGCCAGCAGCTTAGTGGGGAACGAGCAGTACTTC. Translation: CASSLVGNEQYF. Looking up the rest from reference TRBV7-2 and TRBJ2-7 gives the full variable domain: GAGVSQSPSNKVTEKGKDVELRCDPISGHTALYWYRQSLGQGLEFLIYFQGNSAPDKSGLPSDRFSAERTGGSVSTLTIQRTQQEDSAVYLCASSLVGNEQYFGPGTRLTVT.

The V gene is TRBV5-1, the J gene TRBJ2-7; TRBD1 aligns across 9 bases. CDR1 SGHRS and CDR2 YFSETQ come from the germline V gene. This CDR3 has 15 amino acids. After removal of 4 bases from V and 5 bases from J, the junction contained 10 bases not matched to a gene. The CDR3 spells CASSADRGFLDEQYF. The CDR3 DNA is TGCGCCAGCAGCGCGGACAGGGGTTTTTTGGACGAGCAGTACTTC.

This chain uses TRBV6-1 with TRBJ2-2; D ambiguous. The V gene's germline CDR1 is MNHNS and CDR2 SASEGT. The ends were cut back, 3 bases at V and 5 bases at J, with 13 bases in the middle. The CDR3 is 15 amino acids. The CDR3 DNA reads TGTGCCAGCAGTGATCGCAGGTCGCGGACCGGGGAGCTGTTTTTT. Translating it yields CASSDRRSRTGELFF.

This rearrangement joins TRBV18 to TRBJ1-1, with D uncertain. The V end lost 3 bases, the J end lost 3 bases, and 14 bases lay between the germline ends. The CDR3 has 15 residues. Germline V gene data show CDR1 as KGHSH and CDR2 as LQKENI. CDR3 loop: CASSPAANSYTEAFF. The DNA of the CDR3 is TGTGCCAGCTCACCCGCGGCGAACTCCTACACTGAAGCTTTCTTT.

This chain joins TRBV19 and TRBJ1-1; D not certain. Trimming shortened V by 1 base and J by 4 bases, and 7 bases separated the two germline ends. CDR3 length equals 13 residues. Germline values: CDR1 LNHDA, CDR2 SQIVND (reference sequence). The CDR3 spells CASSIGPGTEAFF. CDR3 nucleotides: TGTGCCAGTAGTATAGGCCCGGGCACTGAAGCTTTCTTT.

To note about this clone: The identical CDR3 is also encoded by other nucleotide sequences in the sample. The chain combines TRBV29-1 with TRBJ2-7, with 7 bases aligning to TRBD2. J gave up 0 bases and V 1 base, and 6 bases lay outside the gene matches. The CDR3 is 15 residues long. The germline V gene encodes CDR1 SQVTM and CDR2 ANQGSEA. This CDR3 is CSVEGRGLTSYEQYF. The DNA for the CDR3 is TGCAGCGTTGAAGGAAGGGGACTAACCTCCTACGAGCAGTACTTC.

The sample holds one count of this clone. The chain uses TRBV6-1 and TRBJ2-1; 8 nucleotides line up with TRBD2. Germline V lookup: CDR1 MNHNS, CDR2 SASEGT. J was trimmed by 12 bases and V by 1 base; bases with no gene match: 5. This CDR3 comprises 13 residues. This CDR3 is CASSEGGTRRQFF. CDR3 DNA: TGTGCCAGCAGTGAAGGGGGGACTAGAAGGCAGTTCTTC.

J is TRBJ1-6 and V is TRBV6-5; weak D call: TRBD1 (6 bases). The CDR3 loop spans 14 amino acids. With 6 bases removed from V and 5 bases from J, the gap between germline ends came to 11 bases. Germline V lookup: CDR1 MNHEY, CDR2 SVGAGI. In DNA, the CDR3 is TGTGCCAGCAGGATACAGGGAGATAATTCACCCCTCCACTTT. Translating gives CASRIQGDNSPLHF.

The V gene is TRBV2, the J gene TRBJ1-1; 7 bases line up with TRBD1. The V segment lost 5 bases and the J segment 0 bases; nucleotides outside the gene matches: 6. The CDR3 sequence is 15 residues long. From germline, CDR1 is SNHLY and CDR2 FYNNEI. Here the CDR3 DNA reads TGTGCCAGCAGTTACCAACAGGGGATGAACACTGAAGCTTTCTTT. Protein product: CASSYQQGMNTEAFF.

J is TRBJ2-7 and V is TRBV28, with a weak D call TRBD2 (5 bases). Germline values: CDR1 MDHEN, CDR2 SYDVKM. V shed 2 bases and J shed 6 bases, with 11 bases lying between them. The CDR3 extends over 13 amino acids. CDR3 DNA sequence: TGTGCCAGCAGTTTACCTGGACGGGGCGAGCAGTACTTC. Translation: CASSLPGRGEQYF.

The genes are TRBV5-6 and TRBJ2-1; TRBD2 agrees at 7 bases. V shed 3 bases and J 8 bases; nucleotides not matched to a gene: 2. Germline CDR1 SGHDT, CDR2 YYEEEE. The CDR3 extends over 12 amino acids. CDR3 DNA sequence: TGTGCCAGCAGCTCGGGAGGAGATGAGCAGTTCTTC. It is translated as CASSSGGDEQFF. Combining the CDR3 with reference TRBV5-6 and TRBJ2-1 gives the whole variable domain DAGVTQSPTHLIKTRGQQVTLRCSPKSGHDTVSWYQQALGQGPQFIFQYYEEEERQRGNFPDRFSGHQFPNYSSELNVNALLLGDSALYLCASSSGGDEQFFGPGTRLTVL.

This sequence joins TRBV5-6 and TRBJ1-4; D might be TRBD1 (5 bases). CDR1 is SGHDT and CDR2 is YYEEEE in the germline V gene. Trimming pared 1 base from V and 8 bases from J, leaving 9 bases between. The CDR3 has 13 residues. CDR3 nucleotides: TGTGCCAGCAGCTTGACCACAGGAGAAAAACTGTTTTTT. Amino acids: CASSLTTGEKLFF.

The V call is TRBV29-1, the J call TRBJ2-5, with 7 bases fitting TRBD1. CDR3 size: 14 residues. Per germline, CDR1 SQVTM and CDR2 ANQGSEA. J was trimmed by 1 base and V by 5 bases; bases with no gene match: 7. The CDR3 region is CSVQTRDSQETQYF. The CDR3 nucleotides are TGCAGCGTTCAAACCCGGGACAGCCAAGAGACCCAGTACTTC.

As concerns this clone: The sample has other DNA sequences that encode this CDR3 too. The J gene is TRBJ2-2, the V gene TRBV5-1, with TRBD2 matching 7 bases. This CDR3 contains 16 residues. Per germline, CDR1 SGHRS and CDR2 YFSETQ. Trimming removed 0 bases from V and 2 bases from J; junction bases left unmatched: 4. In nucleotides, the CDR3 is TGCGCCAGCAGCTTGGTCAGCGGGGCCAACACCGGGGAGCTGTTTTTT. Protein: CASSLVSGANTGELFF.

This clone has just one count. The chain uses TRBV10-3 and TRBJ2-4; 9 bases are a match to TRBD2. The CDR3 length is 14 residues. V lost 10 bases to trimming and J lost 8 bases; unmatched junction nucleotides: 12. The germline V gene has CDR1 ENHRY and CDR2 SYGVKD. DNA of the CDR3: TGTGCCACCGCATCGGGACAGCGGGGGGACATTCAGTACTTC. Its protein is CATASGQRGDIQYF.

This clone was found once. The V call is TRBV18, the J call TRBJ1-2, with D hard to call. With 3 bases removed from V and 0 bases from J, the gap between germline ends came to 17 bases. There are 17 residues in the CDR3. Germline V gives CDR1 KGHSH, CDR2 LQKENI. CDR3 DNA sequence: TGTGCCAGCTCACCCTCCTTCCCTCGGACCGCTAACTATGGCTACACCTTC. It encodes CASSPSFPRTANYGYTF.

The chain combines TRBV5-4 with TRBJ2-7; TRBD2 is a possible D gene (6 bases). The CDR3 has 15 residues. CDR1 and CDR2 from the germline V gene are SGHNT and YYREEE (reference sequence). V lost 4 bases and J lost 6, with 20 bases in between. CDR3 nucleotides: TGTGCCAGCAGCAGAGCGGGCCCAAACCTCCTCGAGCAGTACTTC. The encoded protein is CASSRAGPNLLEQYF.

The J gene is TRBJ2-3, the V gene TRBV5-6; 13 nucleotides match TRBD2. Trimming took 4 bases from V and 1 from J; bases not matched to a gene: 9. Germline loops: CDR1 SGHDT, CDR2 YYEEEE. The CDR3 is made up of 18 amino acids. CDR3 in DNA: TGTGCCAGCAGCCGCCGAGGGACTAGCGGGATCGGCACAGATACGCAGTATTTT. Translating it yields CASSRRGTSGIGTDTQYF.